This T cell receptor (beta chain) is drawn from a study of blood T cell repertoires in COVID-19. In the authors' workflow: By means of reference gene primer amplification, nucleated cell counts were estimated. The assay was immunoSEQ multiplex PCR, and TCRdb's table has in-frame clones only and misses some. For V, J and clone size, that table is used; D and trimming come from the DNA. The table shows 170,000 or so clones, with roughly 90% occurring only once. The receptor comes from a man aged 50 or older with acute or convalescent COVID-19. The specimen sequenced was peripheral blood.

CDR3: CSVGTEFTPDTQYF. The CDR3 DNA is TGCAGCGTGGGGACAGAATTTACACCAGATACGCAGTATTTT. The rearrangement joins TRBV29-1 to TRBJ2-3; TRBD1 aligns across 7 bases. The CDR3 totals 14 residues. The germline gives CDR1 SQVTM, CDR2 ANQGSEA. With 6 bases clipped from V and 4 bases from J, the junction kept 10 bases outside the gene matches.